This T cell receptor beta chain appears in the sequencing data of a study of technical replicates of blood from a handful of donors. Assay used: immunoSEQ multiplex PCR; TCRdb lists only in-frame clones, some missing. The table has 75,000 to 85,000 clones, roughly 77% seen once. Germline-derived CDR1 and CDR2 are ENHRY and SYGVKD. This CDR3 has 13 residues. V was trimmed by 4 bases and J by 0 bases, leaving 7 bases between them. The V gene is TRBV10-3, the J gene TRBJ2-7; no firm D call. Sequenced: PBMCs. This clonotype was sampled from a human donor in good health. Some clones in this sample may be carry-over from other donors' samples. The CDR3 loop is CAISGLNSYEQYF. CDR3 sequence (DNA): TGTGCCATCAGTGGACTTAACTCCTACGAGCAGTACTTC.